This T cell receptor beta chain was sequenced in a study of radiotherapy plus CTLA-4 blockade in lung cancer. Notes on the study in general: Researchers report tumor-derived TCR clones expanding in blood after radiotherapy plus ipilimumab.

Libraries were prepared by immunoSEQ multiplex PCR; TCRdb keeps only in-frame clonotypes and omits some of them. The sample shows 85,000 to 95,000 clones, 80% to 85% of them seen only once. As for this clone: Its antigen is unknown.

The ends were cut back, 1 base at V and 0 bases at J, with 7 bases in the middle. The CDR3 loop spans 14 amino acids. CDR1 is SGHNT and CDR2 is YYREEE in the germline V gene (reference sequence). The clonotype comes from a human donor with non-small cell lung cancer that progressed on radiotherapy plus ipilimumab. This chain joins TRBV5-4 and TRBJ1-1; D remains ambiguous. This specimen consisted of peripheral blood, obtained from a patient treated with radiotherapy plus ipilimumab. The CDR3 protein is CASSLYTLNTEAFF. The DNA for the CDR3 is TGTGCCAGCAGCTTGTACACCCTGAACACTGAAGCTTTCTTT.